This entry is about one T cell receptor (beta chain). The target antigen is unknown. The data are from a study of resident and recirculating memory T cells in vitiligo. Germline values: CDR1 MDHEN, CDR2 SYDVKM. The CDR3 extends over 17 amino acids. Trimming took 6 bases from V and 4 from J; bases not matched to a gene: 14. Stable patients also lacked confetti depigmentation, a sign of active vitiligo. Study conclusions and caveats: No unique dominant TCR clone was found in vitiligo lesions. Different lesions suggested infiltration by different T cell clones.

The data were produced by immunoSEQ multiplex PCR, yet TCRdb's version contains in-frame clones alone and is incomplete. The sample has 75,000 to 85,000 clones, under 95% seen once; the top ten hold approximately 5.4%. This rearrangement joins TRBV28 to TRBJ1-5; 8 bases map to TRBD1. The sample taken for sequencing was blood. The clonotype was recovered from a male donor with vitiligo. CDR3 sequence: CASSSISIDRGNQPQHF. In DNA form, the CDR3 reads TGTGCCAGCAGCTCCATCTCAATTGACAGGGGAAATCAGCCCCAGCATTTT.